This entry lists 30 T cell receptor beta chains sequenced from one sample in a study of CD8+ T cells in alopecia areata. In each case, RNA was isolated and then reverse transcribed into cDNA as the sequencing template. The method was immunoSEQ multiplex PCR; TCRdb's version includes in-frame clones alone and lacks a portion of them. Among 110,000 to 150,000 clones listed, around half were seen once. Treatment defined: oral pan-JAK inhibitor, 5-10 mg twice daily. The material was CD8+ T cells sorted from blood, obtained at week 4, from a patient treated with tofacitinib. These TCRs come from a human donor with alopecia areata.

In nucleotides, the CDR3 is TGTGCCAGCAGCTTAGATGGGACAGGGCCAGACGAAAAACTGTTTTTT. Translating it yields CASSLDGTGPDEKLFF. The V call is TRBV11-2, the J call TRBJ1-4; 9 bases map to TRBD1. The length of the CDR3 is 16 residues. Trimming removed 0 bases from V and 8 bases from J; junction bases left unmatched: 7. Germline V gives CDR1 SGHAT, CDR2 FQNNGV.

The gene calls are TRBV4-3 and TRBJ2-1; 12 bases line up with TRBD2. Per germline, CDR1 LGHNA and CDR2 YSLEER. CDR3 length: 16 amino acids. V lost 0 bases, J lost 4 bases, and 1 base stayed unmatched. The CDR3 DNA sequence: TGCGCCAGCAGCCAAGATCTAGCGGGGGGGTACAATGAGCAGTTCTTC. Protein sequence: CASSQDLAGGYNEQFF.

The rearrangement links TRBV7-2 to TRBJ2-1; 14 bases map to TRBD2. CDR1 and CDR2 from the germline V gene are SGHTA and FQGNSA. This CDR3 comprises 18 residues. V shed 7 bases, J shed 0 bases, and the junction held 8 bases outside the gene matches. The CDR3 loop is CASIDGTSGGSSYNEQFF. The CDR3 bases are TGTGCCAGCATTGACGGGACTAGCGGGGGAAGCTCCTACAATGAGCAGTTCTTC.

This clone has only a few counts. The chain combines TRBV4-3 with TRBJ2-7, with TRBD1 matching over 9 bases. V was clipped by 2 bases and J by 2 bases; unmatched bases: 4. The CDR3 sequence is 15 residues long. Looked up from germline, CDR1 is LGHNA and CDR2 is YSLEER. The CDR3 reads CASSQSRDRAYEQYF. CDR3 nucleotides: TGCGCCAGCAGCCAATCCCGGGACAGGGCCTACGAGCAGTACTTC.

The genes are TRBV13 and TRBJ2-3; D may be TRBD1 (5 bases). Between the trimmed V and J ends, which lost 4 bases and 0 bases, there was a span of 11 bases. The length of the CDR3 is 15 residues. Germline V CDR1 and CDR2: PRHDT, FYEKMQ (reference sequence). The CDR3 is CASSWGGPSTDTQYF. The CDR3 bases are TGTGCCAGCAGCTGGGGCGGTCCTAGCACAGATACGCAGTATTTT.

This clone was seen more than once but under ten times. The chain is built from TRBV11-2 and TRBJ2-3, with D unresolved. Between the trimmed V and J ends, which lost 0 bases and 4 bases, there was a span of 8 bases. The CDR3 is made up of 14 amino acids. Germline V gives CDR1 SGHAT, CDR2 FQNNGV. CDR3 sequence: CASSLDGPPDTQYF. The DNA for the CDR3 is TGTGCCAGCAGCTTAGACGGCCCACCAGATACGCAGTATTTT.

This chain connects TRBV2 to TRBJ1-6; D perhaps matches TRBD1 (6 bases). Germline assignment: CDR1 SNHLY and CDR2 FYNNEI. This CDR3 has 14 residues. Between the trimmed V and J ends, which lost 8 bases and 4 bases, there was a span of 12 bases. CDR3 in amino acids: CASLGHLYNSPLHF. DNA for the CDR3: TGTGCCAGCCTGGGACACCTATATAATTCACCCCTCCACTTT.

The V gene is TRBV9, the J gene TRBJ2-1, with 8 bases fitting TRBD1. V dropped 5 bases and J dropped 15; count of bases not matched to a gene: 13. The germline CDR1 and CDR2 sequences are SGDLS and YYNGEE. The CDR3 is made up of 13 amino acids. The CDR3 region has the DNA TGTGCCAGCAGATCCCAGGGGGCCCCATTTCTGTTCTTC. Its protein product is CASRSQGAPFLFF.

This chain uses TRBV15 with TRBJ2-5, with a weak D call TRBD1 (6 bases). Trimming pared 1 base from V and 5 bases from J, leaving 8 bases between. Germline V gene lookup returns CDR1 LNHNV and CDR2 YYDKDF (reference sequence). This CDR3 spans 13 amino acids. The DNA for the CDR3 is TGTGCCACCAGCAGAGTTAGGGGGGAGACCCAGTACTTC. Protein product: CATSRVRGETQYF.

Comments on this clone: This specimen includes other DNA sequences encoding the same CDR3. This CDR3 is CASSLLRGSYEQYF. The CDR3 nucleotides are TGTGCCAGCAGTTTACTGAGGGGTTCCTACGAGCAGTACTTC. The chain recombines TRBV27 with TRBJ2-7; D assignment may be TRBD1 or TRBD2 (5 bases each). The CDR3 length is 14 residues. The ends were cut back, 2 bases at V and 1 base at J, with 9 bases in the middle. Germline CDR1 is MNHEY and CDR2 is SMNVEV (reference sequence).

This clone was observed once. The chain carries TRBV9 and TRBJ2-3, with D possibly being TRBD1 or TRBD2 (5 bases each). The V end lost 0 bases, the J end lost 0 bases, and 8 bases lay between the germline ends. This CDR3 has 15 amino acids. Per the germline V gene, CDR1 is SGDLS and CDR2 is YYNGEE. In nucleotides, the CDR3 is TGTGCCAGCAGCGTAGAGTGGGGGAGCACAGATACGCAGTATTTT. It translates to CASSVEWGSTDTQYF.

This clone was seen a handful of times. J is TRBJ2-1 and V is TRBV6-4, with 8 bases matching TRBD2. V dropped 5 bases and J dropped 7; count of bases not matched to a gene: 10. CDR1 MRHNA and CDR2 SNTAGT come from the germline V gene. This CDR3 has 15 amino acids. The CDR3 region is CASSSRGARFNEQFF. In nucleotides, the CDR3 is TGTGCCAGCAGTTCGCGGGGGGCCAGATTTAATGAGCAGTTCTTC.

This chain joins TRBV11-2 and TRBJ1-2, with 8 positions matching TRBD1. The CDR3 has 15 residues. Germline CDR1 is SGHAT and CDR2 is FQNNGV. V was clipped by 3 bases and J by 8 bases; unmatched bases: 11. The DNA of the CDR3 is TGTGCCAGCAGCTTGAACAGGGGGGTCCCCTGGGGCTACACCTTC. It codes for CASSLNRGVPWGYTF. Full variable domain (remainder filled in from reference TRBV11-2 and TRBJ1-2): EAGVAQSPRYKIIEKRQSVAFWCNPISGHATLYWYQQILGQGPKLLIQFQNNGVVDDSQLPKDRFSAERLKGVDSTLKIQPAKLEDSAVYLCASSLNRGVPWGYTFGSGTRLTVV.

DNA for the CDR3: TGTGCCAGCAGTTTCGTGGGGGAACCAGATACGCAGTATTTT. It yields the protein CASSFVGEPDTQYF. The gene calls are TRBV27 and TRBJ2-3; possibly TRBD1 or TRBD2 for D (5 bases each). V shed 3 bases and J shed 4 bases, with 11 bases lying between them. Germline-derived CDR1 and CDR2 are MNHEY and SMNVEV (reference sequence). This CDR3 is 14 amino acids long.

The J gene is TRBJ2-2, the V gene TRBV27; TRBD1 matches 11 bases. Germline V gene sequence: CDR1 MNHEY, CDR2 SMNVEV (reference sequence). CDR3 size: 16 residues. Trimming removed 4 bases from V and 6 bases from J; junction bases left unmatched: 7. The CDR3 DNA follows: TGTGCCAGCAGTTCCCGGGACAGGGGGTTGGCCGGGGAGCTGTTTTTT. Translating it yields CASSSRDRGLAGELFF.

The chain couples TRBV19 to TRBJ2-1; D not resolved. Germline CDR1 reads LNHDA; CDR2 reads SQIVND (reference sequence). Trimming removed 7 bases from V and 5 bases from J, with 9 bases in between. This CDR3 comprises 12 residues. The DNA of the CDR3 is TGTGCCAGTACCGCACTCCACAATGAGCAGTTCTTC. Amino acid sequence: CASTALHNEQFF.

This chain uses TRBV29-1 with TRBJ2-7; no definite D call. The V gene lost 3 bases and the J gene lost 5 bases, with 5 bases spanning the gap. Germline-derived CDR1 and CDR2 are SQVTM and ANQGSEA. This CDR3 comprises 10 residues. This CDR3 is CSVESDEQYF. CDR3 bases: TGCAGCGTTGAGTCTGACGAGCAGTACTTC.

The chain is built from TRBV19 and TRBJ2-2; D gene uncertain. Germline lookup yields CDR1 LNHDA and CDR2 SQIVND (reference sequence). This CDR3 has 10 residues. CDR3 in DNA: TGTGGGGTGTGGACCGGGGAGCTGTTTTTT. It codes for CGVWTGELFF.

By proportion, this clone is medium-sized (0.01 to 0.1%). In nucleotides, the CDR3 is TGTGCCAGCACAGAGGGTGAGGTTGAAAAACTGTTTTTT. Translation: CASTEGEVEKLFF. This chain joins TRBV7-9 and TRBJ1-4; unclear D gene. This CDR3 has 13 residues. Germline assignment: CDR1 SEHNR and CDR2 FQNEAQ (reference sequence). With 7 bases removed from V and 7 bases from J, the gap between germline ends came to 13 bases.

In DNA form, the CDR3 reads TGCGCCAGCAGTCCGTTGACAGGGATGGTTGAGCAGTTCTTC. It specifies CASSPLTGMVEQFF. The rearrangement joins TRBV4-3 to TRBJ2-1; 7 nucleotides align to TRBD1. The junction had 11 bases not matched to a gene; V was cut back by 6 bases and J by 9 bases. Germline values: CDR1 LGHNA, CDR2 YSLEER. The CDR3 length is 14 residues.

The chain uses TRBV25-1 and TRBJ2-7; 7 positions agree with TRBD1. This CDR3 contains 13 residues. Germline trimming cut 3 bases from V and 6 bases from J; bases unmatched to any gene: 5. Germline CDR1 MGHDK, CDR2 SYGVNS. The CDR3 is CASSDTTGLEQYF. In nucleotides, the CDR3 is TGTGCCAGCAGTGACACGACAGGGCTCGAGCAGTACTTC.

This chain joins TRBV15 and TRBJ2-3; D possibly corresponds to TRBD1 (6 bases). Deletions cut 4 bases from V and 3 bases from J, with 11 bases between. This CDR3 comprises 14 residues. CDR1 and CDR2 (germline): LNHNV, YYDKDF (reference sequence). The CDR3 DNA sequence: TGTGCCACCAGCACCTTTACAGGGACAGATACGCAGTATTTT. It codes for CATSTFTGTDTQYF.

V and J are TRBV13 and TRBJ1-5; TRBD1 is a possible D gene (5 bases). The germline gives CDR1 PRHDT, CDR2 FYEKMQ (reference sequence). Trimming took off 4 bases at V and 2 bases at J, with 12 bases between the two ends. The CDR3 loop spans 15 amino acids. CDR3 DNA sequence: TGTGCCAGCAGCTCCCAGGGCATGGGCAATCAGCCCCAGCATTTT. It codes for CASSSQGMGNQPQHF. Drawing the rest from reference TRBV13 and TRBJ1-5, the complete variable domain is AAGVIQSPRHLIKEKRETATLKCYPIPRHDTVYWYQQGPGQDPQFLISFYEKMQSDKGSIPDRFSAQQFSDYHSELNMSSLELGDSALYFCASSSQGMGNQPQHFGDGTRLSIL.

This chain joins TRBV9 and TRBJ2-1; 9 bases are a match to TRBD2. The V segment lost 4 bases and the J segment 4 bases; nucleotides outside the gene matches: 9. The CDR3 contains 16 residues. Germline assignment: CDR1 SGDLS and CDR2 YYNGEE. CDR3 sequence reads: CASSSASGGKYNEQFF. The CDR3 DNA is TGTGCCAGCAGCTCTGCAAGCGGGGGGAAATACAATGAGCAGTTCTTC.

For the CDR3, the DNA is TGTGCCTGGAGCCAGGGGACAGGGGTAGTCTACGAGCAGTACTTC. Translating it yields CAWSQGTGVVYEQYF. The chain has TRBV30 and TRBJ2-7, with 10 positions matching TRBD1. The length of the CDR3 is 15 residues. V shed 3 bases, J shed 3 bases, and the junction held 8 bases outside the gene matches. CDR1 and CDR2 (germline): GTSNPN, SVGIG (reference sequence).

The chain has TRBV5-6 and TRBJ1-5; D remains unclear. Looked up from germline, CDR1 is SGHDT and CDR2 is YYEEEE. Trimming left V 5 bases short and J 3 bases short, with 12 bases between. The CDR3 extends over 14 amino acids. CDR3 in amino acids: CASSSREDNQPQHF. The DNA for the CDR3 is TGTGCCAGCAGTTCCCGGGAGGACAATCAGCCCCAGCATTTT.

This clone was picked up a small number of times. The V and J genes are TRBV27 and TRBJ1-1; TRBD1 aligns across 10 bases. The CDR3 runs to 15 residues. With V trimmed by 2 bases and J by 5 bases, 5 bases remained unmatched. Germline V gene data show CDR1 as MNHEY and CDR2 as SMNVEV (reference sequence). CDR3 residues: CASSLIGTGDTEAFF. CDR3 coding DNA: TGTGCCAGCAGTTTAATTGGGACAGGGGATACTGAAGCTTTCTTT.

In this sample, this clone turned up a few times. The genes are TRBV11-2 and TRBJ2-3; the D gene is possibly TRBD2 (5 bases). The V and J ends lost 6 bases and 6 bases respectively, with 10 bases between them. This CDR3 spans 12 amino acids. The germline CDR1 and CDR2 sequences are SGHAT and FQNNGV. The CDR3 DNA reads TGTGCCAGCAGACTAGTTTCGGATACGCAGTATTTT. It codes for CASRLVSDTQYF.

V gene TRBV28 combines with J gene TRBJ2-4; D gene unclear. Germline V gives CDR1 MDHEN, CDR2 SYDVKM. The length of the CDR3 is 10 residues. The V and J ends lost 4 bases and 7 bases respectively, with 2 bases between them. CDR3 region: CASSSNIQYF. The CDR3, as DNA: TGTGCCAGCAGTTCGAACATTCAGTACTTC.

As for this clone: This probably arose from a read error, given a far larger clone one base away. The gene calls are TRBV7-2 and TRBJ2-7; D is perhaps TRBD1 (5 bases). The CDR3 runs to 14 residues. The germline CDR1 and CDR2 sequences are SGHTA and FQGNSA. CDR3 region: CASSQDTQGYEQYF. CDR3 coding DNA: TGCGCCAGCAGCCAAGATACTCAGGGCTACGAGCAGTACTTC. Looking up the rest from reference TRBV7-2 and TRBJ2-7 gives the full variable domain: GAGVSQSPSNKVTEKGKDVELRCDPISGHTALYWYRQSLGQGLEFLIYFQGNSAPDKSGLPSDRFSAERTGGSVSTLTIQRTQQEDSAVYLCASSQDTQGYEQYFGPGTRLTVT.